This entry describes one TCR beta chain. Trimming at V came to 6 bases and at J to 5 bases, leaving 8 bases not matched to a gene. Germline V gene data show CDR1 as LGHNT and CDR2 as FRNRAP. There are 15 residues in the CDR3. The data were obtained in a study of memory CD4+ T cells and cytomegalovirus serostatus. The sort gate was single viable CD3+CD4+CD8-CD45RO+ cells for memory CD4+ T cells. Sequencing was performed with immunoSEQ multiplex PCR; in TCRdb, only in-frame clones are kept and a portion is missing. The top ten clones hold 0.78% of a sample with 48,000 or so clones, around 80% of them seen once.

Sequencing was carried out using memory CD4+ T cells from blood. The rearrangement uses TRBV12-5 and TRBJ2-2; 8 bases map to TRBD2. The clonotype was recovered from an adult in good health and CMV-seronegative. CDR3 sequence (DNA): TGTGCTAGTGGGCCTGGAGCGGGAGATACCGGGGAGCTGTTTTTT. Protein sequence: CASGPGAGDTGELFF. The full variable domain, rest sourced from reference TRBV12-5 and TRBJ2-2, is DARVTQTPRHKVTEMGQEVTMRCQPILGHNTVFWYRQTMMQGLELLAYFRNRAPLDDSGMPKDRFSAEMPDATLATLKIQPSEPRDSAVYFCASGPGAGDTGELFFGEGSRLTVL.